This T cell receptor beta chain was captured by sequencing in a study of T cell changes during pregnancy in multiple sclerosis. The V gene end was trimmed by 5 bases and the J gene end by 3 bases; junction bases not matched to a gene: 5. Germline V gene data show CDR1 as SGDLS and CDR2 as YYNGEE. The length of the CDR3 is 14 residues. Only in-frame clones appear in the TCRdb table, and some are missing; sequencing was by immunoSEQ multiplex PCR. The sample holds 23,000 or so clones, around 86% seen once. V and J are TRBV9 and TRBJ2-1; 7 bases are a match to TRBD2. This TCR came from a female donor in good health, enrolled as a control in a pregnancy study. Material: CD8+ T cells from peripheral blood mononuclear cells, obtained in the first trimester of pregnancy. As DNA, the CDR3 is TGTGCCAGCAGTCCTAGCGGTAACTACAATGAGCAGTTCTTC. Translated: CASSPSGNYNEQFF.